The TCR beta chain described here comes from a study of cytomegalovirus exposure and HLA in healthy donors. Turning to the study itself: A prior analysis found 90 million to 120 million unique TCR beta sequences from around 190 million T cells. Study-wide findings and caveats: The majority of CMV-associated TCR beta chains were reported as apparently HLA-restricted in a later analysis. In a later analysis, at a false discovery rate of 0.05, 17,000 or so TCR beta sequences were associated with HLA alleles.

PCR involved 60 Vbeta and 13 Jbeta primers. Clones were read by immunoSEQ multiplex PCR, and TCRdb kept only the in-frame ones, dropping some. The table has more than 130,000 clones, 73% seen once. Of note for this clone: Its target is unknown.

The V end was cut by 4 bases, the J end by 5 bases, with 11 bases between. CDR3 length: 13 residues. Germline V lookup: CDR1 MNHNS, CDR2 SASEGT. The CMV serostatus of this donor went unrecorded. The genes are TRBV6-1 and TRBJ1-1; D is perhaps TRBD1 (5 bases). The sample was PBMCs. The receptor was isolated from a human donor in good health. The CDR3 loop reads CASSVGGGTEAFF. Here the CDR3 DNA reads TGTGCCAGCAGTGTCGGGGGGGGAACTGAAGCTTTCTTT.